Listed below are T cell receptor beta chains from one sample, sequenced in a study of blood T cell repertoires in COVID-19. TCRdb's table, derived via immunoSEQ multiplex PCR, lists solely in-frame clones and lacks some. Seen here are about 53,000 clones, 90% to 95% observed once, and the top ten hold about 3.1%. The sequencing input was peripheral blood. The receptors here all came from a human donor in a cohort sampled during active COVID-19. CDR3s include the opening cysteine and the closing phenylalanine or tryptophan. A D gene is named only where the DNA matches it firmly. Size is omitted from some rows. Given values are once, few, many or a class for expanded clones.

size: once; J: TRBJ2-2; D: TRBD1; V: TRBV18; DNA: TGTGCCAGCTCATCTCCGGGACAGAGGAACACCGGGGAGCTGTTTTTT; CDR3: CASSSPGQRNTGELFF
size: -; J: TRBJ2-1; D: TRBD1; V: TRBV29-1; DNA: TGCAGCGTTGAAGGTAAGGGGGCTCGAGATGAGCAGTTCTTC; CDR3: CSVEGKGARDEQFF
size: -; J: TRBJ2-7; D: -; V: TRBV6-6; DNA: TGTGCCAGCAGTCCCACAGGTTTTCGCGAGCAGTACTTC; CDR3: CASSPTGFREQYF
size: once; J: TRBJ2-3; D: -; V: TRBV5-4; DNA: TGTGCCAGCAGCTTGGGAGGGAGCCCCTTGGATACGCAGTATTTT; CDR3: CASSLGGSPLDTQYF
size: -; J: TRBJ2-7; D: TRBD1; V: TRBV25-1; DNA: TGTGCCAGCAGTGACCGGGACAGGGGCGTCTACGAGCAGTACTTC; CDR3: CASSDRDRGVYEQYF
size: -; J: TRBJ2-2; D: TRBD2; V: TRBV9; DNA: TGTGCCAGCAGCGTAGAGGTCGGTTCTAGCGGGAACACCGGGGAGCTGTTTTTT; CDR3: CASSVEVGSSGNTGELFF
size: -; J: TRBJ1-6; D: TRBD1; V: TRBV6-1; DNA: TGTGCCAGCAGTGAATACAGGGGAATAGGGAATTCACCCCTCCACTTT; CDR3: CASSEYRGIGNSPLHF
size: -; J: TRBJ2-7; D: -; V: TRBV3-1/TRBV3-2; DNA: TGTGCCAGCAGCCACAGGGTAGAGGCCTACGAGCAGTACTTC; CDR3: CASSHRVEAYEQYF
size: -; J: TRBJ2-7; D: -; V: TRBV6-5; DNA: TGTGCCAGCAGGGACAACTACGAGCAGTACTTC; CDR3: CASRDNYEQYF
size: -; J: TRBJ1-1; D: -; V: TRBV6-5; DNA: TGTGCCAGCAGTTCTTCCATACAGGGCGACACTGAAGCTTTCTTT; CDR3: CASSSSIQGDTEAFF
size: -; J: TRBJ1-2; D: -; V: TRBV25-1; DNA: TGTGCCAGCAGTACCTCAGGGTCGGGTAACTATGGCTACACCTTC; CDR3: CASSTSGSGNYGYTF
size: once; J: TRBJ2-3; D: -; V: TRBV3-1/TRBV3-2; DNA: TGTGCCAGCAGCCAGGAGTCAGATACGCAGTATTTT; CDR3: CASSQESDTQYF
size: -; J: TRBJ2-7; D: TRBD1; V: TRBV5-8; DNA: TGTGCCAGCAGCTTGAGCCGGGACAGATACTACGAGCAGTACTTC; CDR3: CASSLSRDRYYEQYF
size: -; J: TRBJ1-6; D: -; V: TRBV15; DNA: TGTGCCACCAGCAGAGATTCCCCTCCGCGGAGCTCCTATAATTCACCCCTCCACTTT; CDR3: CATSRDSPPRSSYNSPLHF
size: -; J: TRBJ1-1; D: -; V: TRBV10-3; DNA: TGTGCCATCAGCGACGGATCCGGGATTGGGGCTTTCTTT; CDR3: CAISDGSGIGAFF
size: -; J: TRBJ2-1; D: TRBD2; V: TRBV2; DNA: TGTGCCAGCAGTGAGTCTCTAGCGGGTTCCTATGAGCAGTTCTTC; CDR3: CASSESLAGSYEQFF
size: -; J: TRBJ2-2; D: -; V: TRBV6-4; DNA: TGTGCCAGCAGCCCAGGGACTGACACCGGGGAGCTGTTTTTT; CDR3: CASSPGTDTGELFF
size: -; J: TRBJ2-1; D: TRBD2; V: TRBV6-5; DNA: TGTGCCAGCCACGTGGGACTAGCGGGAAACAATGAGCAGTTCTTC; CDR3: CASHVGLAGNNEQFF
size: -; J: TRBJ2-2; D: TRBD1; V: TRBV7-9; DNA: TGTGCCAGCAGCGTAGACAAGGACAGGGGGCCGACCGGGGAGCTGTTTTTT; CDR3: CASSVDKDRGPTGELFF
size: -; J: TRBJ2-7; D: -; V: TRBV6-6; DNA: TGTGCCAGCAGTTACCAGGCCCTGAGCTCCTACGAGCAGTACTTC; CDR3: CASSYQALSSYEQYF
size: -; J: TRBJ1-2; D: -; V: TRBV5-4; DNA: TGTGCCAGCAGCTTGGGAGAGTATGGCTACACCTTC; CDR3: CASSLGEYGYTF
size: -; J: TRBJ2-3; D: TRBD2; V: TRBV6-6; DNA: TGTGCCAGCAGCCCAAAGGGTAGCGGGACTGTCAATACGCAGTATTTT; CDR3: CASSPKGSGTVNTQYF